This passage covers 15 T cell receptor beta chains from one sample sequenced in a study of blood T cell repertoires in COVID-19. The repertoire was sequenced with immunoSEQ multiplex PCR; TCRdb's copy has only in-frame clones and lacks some. Of more than 300,000 clones listed, around 90% are singletons. The specimen was peripheral blood. The origin of the receptors is a woman between 18 and 30 years old who had recovered from COVID-19.

The chain couples TRBV6-5 to TRBJ1-4, with 8 bases identical to TRBD1. The CDR3 spans 15 residues. The V and J ends lost 0 bases and 6 bases, in that order; junction bases with no gene match: 3. Germline CDR1 is MNHEY and CDR2 is SVGAGI. CDR3 residues: CASSYSPGGYEKLFF. Written as DNA, the CDR3 is TGTGCCAGCAGTTACTCTCCAGGGGGCTATGAAAAACTGTTTTTT.

V gene TRBV6-2 or TRBV6-3 combines with J gene TRBJ2-3; 14 nucleotides line up with TRBD2. Germline V lookup: CDR1 MNHEY, CDR2 SVGEGT. V lost 5 bases to trimming and J lost 5 bases; unmatched junction nucleotides: 9. This CDR3 region has 17 residues. The DNA for the CDR3 is TGTGCCAGCAGTAAACATGGACTAGCGGGAGGTGGAGATACGCAGTATTTT. Its protein product is CASSKHGLAGGGDTQYF.

The gene calls are TRBV7-6 and TRBJ2-3; 7 bases agree with TRBD1. The CDR3 is 16 residues long. Germline V gene lookup returns CDR1 SGHVS and CDR2 FNYEAQ. After removal of 5 bases from V and 1 base from J, the junction contained 9 bases not matched to a gene. CDR3 amino acids: CASSRRQGVGTDTQYF. The CDR3 DNA follows: TGTGCCAGCAGCCGGAGACAGGGCGTAGGCACAGATACGCAGTATTTT.

The gene calls are TRBV5-1 and TRBJ1-3; TRBD1 aligns across 9 bases. V shed 4 bases, J shed 2 bases, and the junction held 4 bases outside the gene matches. Germline lookup yields CDR1 SGHRS and CDR2 YFSETQ. This CDR3 comprises 15 residues. CDR3 sequence: CASSPDRGPGNTIYF. The CDR3, as DNA: TGCGCCAGCAGCCCGGACAGGGGCCCTGGAAACACCATATATTTT.

V usage is TRBV9 and J usage is TRBJ2-1; 10 bases fit TRBD1. With V trimmed by 3 bases and J by 8 bases, 8 bases remained unmatched. The CDR3 runs 15 residues. Germline CDR1 SGDLS, CDR2 YYNGEE. The CDR3 region is CASSAGTGESDEQFF. The CDR3 bases are TGTGCCAGCAGCGCCGGGACAGGGGAGTCCGATGAGCAGTTCTTC.

The J gene is TRBJ1-5, the V gene TRBV18; D is unresolved. V dropped 5 bases and J dropped 1 base, with 9 bases sitting between them. CDR1 and CDR2 from the germline V gene are KGHSH and LQKENI. The CDR3 has 14 residues. The CDR3 region is CASSERESNQPQHF. The CDR3, as DNA: TGTGCCAGCTCAGAACGGGAAAGCAATCAGCCCCAGCATTTT.

This chain uses TRBV4-1 with TRBJ2-1; D not certain. The germline V gene has CDR1 MGHRA and CDR2 YSYEKL. This CDR3 has 14 residues. With 1 base removed from V and 0 bases from J, the gap between germline ends came to 4 bases. CDR3 DNA sequence: TGCGCCAGCAGCCAAGGTCTCTCCTACAATGAGCAGTTCTTC. Residues: CASSQGLSYNEQFF.

V gene TRBV5-4 combines with J gene TRBJ1-3; D ambiguous. V shed 3 bases and J shed 2 bases, with 6 bases lying between them. The length of the CDR3 is 13 residues. Germline lookup yields CDR1 SGHNT and CDR2 YYREEE (reference sequence). The CDR3 DNA reads TGTGCCAGCAGCTCGCGGGCTGGAAACACCATATATTTT. Translated, it gives CASSSRAGNTIYF.

The rearrangement links TRBV5-1 to TRBJ1-2; 10 bases align to TRBD1. The trim removed 1 base at V and 8 bases at J, leaving 8 bases unmatched. The CDR3 contains 15 residues. Germline CDR1 is SGHRS and CDR2 is YFSETQ. The CDR3 region has the DNA TGCGCCAGCAGCTTGCATGGGACAGGGGTTTTCGGCTACACCTTC. Encoded protein: CASSLHGTGVFGYTF.

The V gene is TRBV7-6, the J gene TRBJ2-3; 14 nucleotides align to TRBD2. This CDR3 is 17 amino acids long. Germline lookup yields CDR1 SGHVS and CDR2 FNYEAQ. Germline trimming cut 5 bases from V and 4 bases from J; bases unmatched to any gene: 8. CDR3: CASSQGLAGEYSDTQYF. CDR3 bases: TGTGCCAGCAGCCAGGGACTAGCGGGAGAGTATTCAGATACGCAGTATTTT.

This chain connects TRBV6-6 to TRBJ1-2, with 7 bases fitting TRBD1. With 6 bases clipped from V and 8 bases from J, the junction kept 6 bases outside the gene matches. Germline CDR1 is MNHNY and CDR2 is SVGAGI (reference sequence). The CDR3 contains 12 residues. The CDR3: CASSPGQEGYTF. For the CDR3, the DNA is TGTGCCAGCAGCCCTGGACAGGAGGGCTACACCTTC.

The chain recombines TRBV5-8 with TRBJ1-2, with TRBD1 matching over 8 bases. The germline V gene has CDR1 SGHTS and CDR2 YDEGEE. V was pared by 0 bases and J by 5 bases, with 6 bases of the junction left unmatched. This CDR3 has 15 residues. CDR3 sequence reads: CASSLADREGYGYTF. The DNA for the CDR3 is TGTGCCAGCAGCTTGGCGGACAGGGAAGGGTATGGCTACACCTTC.

This clone was counted once. V usage is TRBV4-1 and J usage is TRBJ2-2; D not resolved. CDR1 is MGHRA and CDR2 is YSYEKL in the germline V gene. The CDR3 consists of 14 residues. V shed 1 base and J shed 2 bases, with 5 bases lying between them. This chain's CDR3 is CASSQVRNTGELFF. In DNA, the CDR3 is TGCGCCAGCAGCCAAGTTAGAAACACCGGGGAGCTGTTTTTT.

The chain recombines TRBV4-3 with TRBJ1-4; a weak D match, TRBD1 (5 bases). V was cut by 0 bases and J by 4 bases, with 15 bases left in between. The V gene's germline CDR1 is LGHNA and CDR2 YSLEER. There are 17 residues in the CDR3. This chain's CDR3 is CASSQDYTGVHNEKLFF. CDR3 nucleotide sequence: TGCGCCAGCAGCCAAGATTATACGGGGGTCCATAATGAAAAACTGTTTTTT.

The V gene is TRBV19, the J gene TRBJ2-3; 8 bases agree with TRBD2. CDR1 and CDR2 (germline): LNHDA, SQIVND (reference sequence). CDR3 length: 15 amino acids. V shed 7 bases and J 0 bases; nucleotides not matched to a gene: 6. CDR3 bases: TGTGCCAGTAACCCAGCGGGAGCCAGCACAGATACGCAGTATTTT. Protein: CASNPAGASTDTQYF. Full variable domain (missing parts from reference TRBV19 and TRBJ2-3): DGGITQSPKYLFRKEGQNVTLSCEQNLNHDAMYWYRQDPGQGLRLIYYSQIVNDFQKGDIAEGYSVSREKKESFPLTVTSAQKNPTAFYLCASNPAGASTDTQYFGPGTRLTVL.